The source of this T cell receptor (beta chain) is a study of blood T cell repertoires in COVID-19. Sequencing was performed with immunoSEQ multiplex PCR; in TCRdb, only in-frame clones are kept and a portion is missing. The sample contains under 200,000 clones, 80% to 90% of which appear only once. J gave up 7 bases and V 2 bases, and 8 bases lay outside the gene matches. CDR1 and CDR2 from the germline V gene are SGHRS and YFSETQ. There are 15 residues in the CDR3. Material for sequencing was peripheral blood. The chain recombines TRBV5-1 with TRBJ2-1, with 8 bases aligning to TRBD2. The source of this sequence is a man aged 60-69 years with acute or convalescent COVID-19. This CDR3 reads CASSFISGSMNEQFF. CDR3 in DNA: TGCGCCAGCAGCTTTATCAGCGGGAGTATGAATGAGCAGTTCTTC.